These T cell receptor beta chains were read from a single sample in a study of early T cells in non-severe SARS-CoV-2 infection. TCRdb re-analysed the 5' RACE reads in MiXCR, keeping a single row per CDR3 protein. Counted here are 60,000 to 90,000 distinct CDR3 sequences, about 16% occurring once; the ten biggest clones make up roughly 3%. Sequencing was done on a sample of whole blood. The receptors were gathered from an adult who was a healthcare worker with PCR-confirmed SARS-CoV-2 infection or an uninfected control (not recorded which). Both conserved end residues are part of each CDR3. The D gene is left open where the match is weak.

d_gene | v_gene | CDR3aa
. | TRBV9 | CASSVVGRAVSRAFF
. | TRBV2 | CASSEESNRNNSPLHF
. | TRBV11-1 | CASSLEQGFVYEQYF
. | TRBV10-2 | CASSELTDYGYTF
. | TRBV29-1 | CSVSQTGPTYEQYF
TRBD1 | TRBV11-2 | CASSQLKGAGSYEQYF
. | TRBV12-3/TRBV12-4 | CASRKDSSSGNTIYF
TRBD1 | TRBV6-1 | CASSGLRTGGGNEQFF
. | TRBV12-3/TRBV12-4 | CASSSYGGMGNQPQHF
. | TRBV20-1 | CSAADTDTQYF
. | TRBV12-3/TRBV12-4 | CALGLSNQPQHF
TRBD1 | TRBV5-1 | CASSLGGTGEKTQYF
. | TRBV28 | CASSLIPYEQYF
TRBD2 | TRBV9 | CASSQGLAEVYEQYF
. | TRBV6-5 | CASRQGGDQPQHF
TRBD1 | TRBV20-1 | CSASRDRGYEQYF
. | TRBV2 | CASVLRDGYTF
TRBD1 | TRBV6-6 | CASSMPGQGRVEQPQHF
TRBD2 | TRBV28 | CASSFKRGGVETQYF
. | TRBV28 | CASGPRTNGVTQYF
TRBD1 | TRBV5-6 | CASSWAGTGGEQYF